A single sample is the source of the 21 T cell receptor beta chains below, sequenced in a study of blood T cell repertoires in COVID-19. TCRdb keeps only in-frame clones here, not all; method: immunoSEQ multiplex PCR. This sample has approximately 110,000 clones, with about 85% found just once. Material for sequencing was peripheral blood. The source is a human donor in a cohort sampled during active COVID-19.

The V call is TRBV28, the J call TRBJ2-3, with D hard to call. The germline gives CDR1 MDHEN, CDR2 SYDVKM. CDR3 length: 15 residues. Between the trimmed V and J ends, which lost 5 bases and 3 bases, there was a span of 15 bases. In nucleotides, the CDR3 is TGTGCCAGCAGTCCCGCCGCGGCTCTGACAGATACGCAGTATTTT. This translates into CASSPAAALTDTQYF.

CDR3 DNA sequence: TGTGCCAGCAGCCGCTACAGGGCCGGGGAGCTGTTTTTT. This translates into CASSRYRAGELFF. The J gene is TRBJ2-2, the V gene TRBV14; possible D gene TRBD1, 6 bases. The ends were cut back, 4 bases at V and 6 bases at J, with 9 bases in the middle. The V gene's germline CDR1 is SGHDN and CDR2 FVKESK. This CDR3 spans 13 amino acids. The whole variable domain, filled in from reference TRBV14 and TRBJ2-2, reads EAGVTQFPSHSVIEKGQTVTLRCDPISGHDNLYWYRRVMGKEIKFLLHFVKESKQDESGMPNNRFLAERTGGTYSTLKVQPAELEDSGVYFCASSRYRAGELFFGEGSRLTVL.

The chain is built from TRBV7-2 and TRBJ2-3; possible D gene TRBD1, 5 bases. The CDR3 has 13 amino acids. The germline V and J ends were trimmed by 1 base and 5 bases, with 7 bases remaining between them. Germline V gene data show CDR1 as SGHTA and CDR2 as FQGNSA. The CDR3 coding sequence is TGTGCCAGCAGCTTAGGCAGGGAAGATACGCAGTATTTT. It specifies CASSLGREDTQYF.

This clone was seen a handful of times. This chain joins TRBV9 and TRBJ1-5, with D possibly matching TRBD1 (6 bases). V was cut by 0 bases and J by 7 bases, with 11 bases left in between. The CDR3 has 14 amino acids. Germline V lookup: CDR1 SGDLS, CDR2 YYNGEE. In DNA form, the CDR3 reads TGTGCCAGCAGCGTAGGGGGGGGCGGGCAGCCCCAGCATTTT. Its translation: CASSVGGGGQPQHF.

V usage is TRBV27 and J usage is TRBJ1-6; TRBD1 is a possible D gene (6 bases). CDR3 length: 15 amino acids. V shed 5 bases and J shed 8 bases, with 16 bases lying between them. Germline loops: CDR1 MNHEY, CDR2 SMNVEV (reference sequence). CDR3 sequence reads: CASSPGTFSYSPLHF. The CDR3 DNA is TGTGCCAGCAGTCCCGGGACATTTAGCTATTCACCCCTCCACTTT.

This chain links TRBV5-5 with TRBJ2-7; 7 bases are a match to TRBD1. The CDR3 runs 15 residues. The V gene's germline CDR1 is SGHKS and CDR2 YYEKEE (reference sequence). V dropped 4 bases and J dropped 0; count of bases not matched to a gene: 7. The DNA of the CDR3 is TGTGCCAGCAGCACGGGACAGCTGAGCTCCTACGAGCAGTACTTC. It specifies CASSTGQLSSYEQYF.

The chain's CDR3 is CASSSLVPGSDGYTF. DNA for the CDR3: TGCGCCAGCAGCTCTCTGGTGCCCGGGTCCGATGGCTACACCTTC. The chain couples TRBV5-1 to TRBJ1-2; no definite D call. Trimming removed 3 bases at V and 6 bases at J, with 18 bases between. Germline CDR1 reads SGHRS; CDR2 reads YFSETQ. The CDR3 extends over 15 amino acids.

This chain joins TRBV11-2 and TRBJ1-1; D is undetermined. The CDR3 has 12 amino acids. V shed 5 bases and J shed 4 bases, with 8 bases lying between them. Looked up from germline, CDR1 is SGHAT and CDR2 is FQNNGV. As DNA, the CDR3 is TGTGCCAGCAGCGAGGGTCGCACTGAAGCTTTCTTT. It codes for CASSEGRTEAFF.

The DNA of the CDR3 is TGTGCCAGCAGCCCGAGGAATCAGCCCCAGCATTTT. Its protein is CASSPRNQPQHF. The rearrangement uses TRBV6-2 or TRBV6-3 and TRBJ1-5, with no clear D. Trimming cost V 6 bases and J 4 bases, with 7 bases left between them. This CDR3 contains 12 residues. CDR1 MNHEY and CDR2 SVGEGT come from the germline V gene.

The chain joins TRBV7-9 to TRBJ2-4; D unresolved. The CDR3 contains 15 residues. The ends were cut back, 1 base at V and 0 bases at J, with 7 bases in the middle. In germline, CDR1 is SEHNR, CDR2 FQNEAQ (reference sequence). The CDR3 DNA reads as TGTGCCAGCAGCTTAGGGGCCTTAGCCAAAAACATTCAGTACTTC. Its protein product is CASSLGALAKNIQYF.

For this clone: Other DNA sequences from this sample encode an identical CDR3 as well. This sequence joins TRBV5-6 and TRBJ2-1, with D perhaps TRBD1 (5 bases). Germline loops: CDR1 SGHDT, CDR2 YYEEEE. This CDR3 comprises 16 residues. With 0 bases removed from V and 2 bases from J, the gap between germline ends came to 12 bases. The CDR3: CASSLVQGSTYNEQFF. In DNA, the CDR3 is TGTGCCAGCAGCTTGGTGCAGGGAAGCACCTACAATGAGCAGTTCTTC.

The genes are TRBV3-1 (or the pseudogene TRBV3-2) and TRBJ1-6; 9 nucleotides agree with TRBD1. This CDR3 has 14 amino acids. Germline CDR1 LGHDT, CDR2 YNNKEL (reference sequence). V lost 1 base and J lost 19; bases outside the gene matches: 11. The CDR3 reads CASSQVDGGQGTHF. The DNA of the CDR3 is TGTGCCAGCAGCCAAGTGGATGGGGGACAGGGTACTCACTTT.

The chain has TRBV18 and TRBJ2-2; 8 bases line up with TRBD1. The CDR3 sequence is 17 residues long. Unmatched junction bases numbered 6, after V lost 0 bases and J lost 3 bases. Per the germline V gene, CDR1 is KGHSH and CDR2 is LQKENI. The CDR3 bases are TGTGCCAGCTCACCACCTTTTGGACAGGGTTACACCGGGGAGCTGTTTTTT. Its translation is CASSPPFGQGYTGELFF.

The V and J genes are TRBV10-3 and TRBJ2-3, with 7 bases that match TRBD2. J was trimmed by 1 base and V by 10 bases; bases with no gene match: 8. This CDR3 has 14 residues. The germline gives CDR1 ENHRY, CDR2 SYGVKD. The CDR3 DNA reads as TGTGCCACAGAAAGGACTAGTGGCACAGATACGCAGTATTTT. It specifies CATERTSGTDTQYF.

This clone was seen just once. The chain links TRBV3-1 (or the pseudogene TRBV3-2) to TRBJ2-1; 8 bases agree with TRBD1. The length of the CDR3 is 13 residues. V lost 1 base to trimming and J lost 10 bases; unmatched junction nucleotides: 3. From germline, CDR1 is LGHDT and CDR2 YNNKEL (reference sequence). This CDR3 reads CASSQVRTGEQFF. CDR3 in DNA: TGTGCCAGCAGCCAAGTGCGGACAGGGGAGCAGTTCTTC.

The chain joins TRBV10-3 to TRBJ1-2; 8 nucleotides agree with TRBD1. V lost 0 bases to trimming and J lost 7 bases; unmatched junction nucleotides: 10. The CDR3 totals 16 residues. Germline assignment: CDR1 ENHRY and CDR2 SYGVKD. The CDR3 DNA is TGTGCCATCAGTGAGTCGAACGACAGGGGAATGGCTGGCTACACCTTC. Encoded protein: CAISESNDRGMAGYTF.

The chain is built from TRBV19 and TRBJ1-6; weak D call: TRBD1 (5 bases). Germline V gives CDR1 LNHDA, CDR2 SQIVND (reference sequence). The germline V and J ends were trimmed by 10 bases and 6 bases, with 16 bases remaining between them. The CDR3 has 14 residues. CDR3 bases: TGTGCCACCACACAAAACCAGGGTAATTCACCCCTCCACTTT. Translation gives CATTQNQGNSPLHF.

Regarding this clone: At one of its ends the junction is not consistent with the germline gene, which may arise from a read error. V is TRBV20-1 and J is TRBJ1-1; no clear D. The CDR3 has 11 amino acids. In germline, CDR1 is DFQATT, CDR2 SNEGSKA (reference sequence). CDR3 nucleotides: TGCAGTGCTAGGGGTTACACTAAAGCTTTCTTT. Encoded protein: CSARGYTKAFF.

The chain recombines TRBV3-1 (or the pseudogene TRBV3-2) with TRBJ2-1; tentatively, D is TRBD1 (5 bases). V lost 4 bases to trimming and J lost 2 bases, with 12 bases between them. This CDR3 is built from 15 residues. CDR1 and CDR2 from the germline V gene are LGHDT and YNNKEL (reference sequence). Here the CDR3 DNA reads TGTGCCAGCAGCCCGGCCCCGACAGCCTACAATGAGCAGTTCTTC. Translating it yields CASSPAPTAYNEQFF.

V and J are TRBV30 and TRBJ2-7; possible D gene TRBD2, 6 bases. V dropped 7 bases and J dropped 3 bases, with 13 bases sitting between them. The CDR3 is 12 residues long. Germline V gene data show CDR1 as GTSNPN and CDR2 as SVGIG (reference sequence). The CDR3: CASSEGRYEQYF. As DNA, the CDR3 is TGTGCCTCCTCGGAGGGCCGCTACGAGCAGTACTTC.

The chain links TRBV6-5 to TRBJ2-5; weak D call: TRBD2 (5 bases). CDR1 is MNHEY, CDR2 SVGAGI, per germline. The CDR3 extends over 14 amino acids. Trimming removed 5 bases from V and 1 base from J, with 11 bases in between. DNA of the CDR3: TGTGCCAGCAGTCCATCCCGGGGCCAAGAGACCCAGTACTTC. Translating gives CASSPSRGQETQYF.